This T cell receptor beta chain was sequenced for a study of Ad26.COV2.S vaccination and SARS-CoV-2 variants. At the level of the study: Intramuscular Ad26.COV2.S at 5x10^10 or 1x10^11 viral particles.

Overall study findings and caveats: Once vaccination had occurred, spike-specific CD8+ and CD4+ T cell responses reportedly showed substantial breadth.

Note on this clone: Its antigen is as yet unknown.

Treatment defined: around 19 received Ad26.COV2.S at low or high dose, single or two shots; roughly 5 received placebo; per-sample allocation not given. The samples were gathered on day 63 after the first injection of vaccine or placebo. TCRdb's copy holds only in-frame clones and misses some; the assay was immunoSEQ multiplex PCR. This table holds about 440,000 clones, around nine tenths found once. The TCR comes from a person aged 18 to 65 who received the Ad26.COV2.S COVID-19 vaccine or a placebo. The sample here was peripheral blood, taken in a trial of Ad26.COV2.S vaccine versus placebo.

The CDR3 protein is CATSAQMREETQYF. CDR3 in DNA: TGTGCCACCAGCGCTCAAATGAGGGAAGAGACCCAGTACTTC. The rearrangement links TRBV15 to TRBJ2-5; possible D gene TRBD2, 5 bases. CDR3 length: 14 residues. Trimming removed 5 bases from V and 3 bases from J, with 13 bases in between. The germline V gene has CDR1 LNHNV and CDR2 YYDKDF (reference sequence).